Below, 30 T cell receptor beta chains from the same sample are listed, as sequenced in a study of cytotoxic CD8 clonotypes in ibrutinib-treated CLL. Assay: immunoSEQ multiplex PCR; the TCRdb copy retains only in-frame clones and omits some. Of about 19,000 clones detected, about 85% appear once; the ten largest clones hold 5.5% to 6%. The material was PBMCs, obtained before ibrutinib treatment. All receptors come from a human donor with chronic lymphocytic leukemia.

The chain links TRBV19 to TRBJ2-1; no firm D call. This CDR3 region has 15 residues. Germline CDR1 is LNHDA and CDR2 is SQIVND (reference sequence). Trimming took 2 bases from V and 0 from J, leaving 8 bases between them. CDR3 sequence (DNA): TGTGCCAGTAGTATAACGGCGAGCTCCTACAATGAGCAGTTCTTC. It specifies CASSITASSYNEQFF. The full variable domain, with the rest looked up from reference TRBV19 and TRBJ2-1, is DGGITQSPKYLFRKEGQNVTLSCEQNLNHDAMYWYRQDPGQGLRLIYYSQIVNDFQKGDIAEGYSVSREKKESFPLTVTSAQKNPTAFYLCASSITASSYNEQFFGPGTRLTVL.

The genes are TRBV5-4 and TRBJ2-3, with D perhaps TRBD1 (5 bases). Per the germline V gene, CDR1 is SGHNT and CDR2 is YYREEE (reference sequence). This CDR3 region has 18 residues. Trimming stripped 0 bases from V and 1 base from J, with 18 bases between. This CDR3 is CASSLGVGQGRGTDTQYF. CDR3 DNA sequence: TGTGCCAGCAGCTTGGGGGTAGGGCAGGGAAGGGGCACAGATACGCAGTATTTT.

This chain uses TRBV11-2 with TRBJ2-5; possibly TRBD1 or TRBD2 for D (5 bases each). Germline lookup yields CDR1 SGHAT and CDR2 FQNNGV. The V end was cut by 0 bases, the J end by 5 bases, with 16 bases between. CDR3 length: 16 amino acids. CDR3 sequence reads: CASSLDPRQGGETQYF. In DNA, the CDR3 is TGTGCCAGCAGCTTAGATCCTCGGCAGGGCGGGGAGACCCAGTACTTC.

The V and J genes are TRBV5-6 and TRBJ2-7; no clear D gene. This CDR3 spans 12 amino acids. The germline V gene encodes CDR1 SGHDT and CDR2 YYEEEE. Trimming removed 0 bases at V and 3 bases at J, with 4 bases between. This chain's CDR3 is CASSLGGYEQYF. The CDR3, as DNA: TGTGCCAGCAGCTTGGGGGGCTACGAGCAGTACTTC. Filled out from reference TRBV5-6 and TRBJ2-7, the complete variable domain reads DAGVTQSPTHLIKTRGQQVTLRCSPKSGHDTVSWYQQALGQGPQFIFQYYEEEERQRGNFPDRFSGHQFPNYSSELNVNALLLGDSALYLCASSLGGYEQYFGPGTRLTVT.

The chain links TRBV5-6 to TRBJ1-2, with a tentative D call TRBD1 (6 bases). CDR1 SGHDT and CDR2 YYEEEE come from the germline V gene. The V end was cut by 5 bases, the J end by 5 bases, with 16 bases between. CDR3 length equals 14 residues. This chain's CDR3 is CASRSPRGRYGYTF. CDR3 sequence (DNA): TGTGCCAGCAGGAGTCCCAGGGGCCGGTATGGCTACACCTTC.

The CDR3 DNA sequence: TGTGCCAGCAGTCCACAGGGGGCTAACTATGGCTACACCTTC. Residues: CASSPQGANYGYTF. The chain joins TRBV27 to TRBJ1-2; 8 bases fit TRBD1. Germline CDR1 MNHEY, CDR2 SMNVEV (reference sequence). J gave up 0 bases and V 5 bases, and 2 bases lay outside the gene matches. The CDR3 runs 14 residues.

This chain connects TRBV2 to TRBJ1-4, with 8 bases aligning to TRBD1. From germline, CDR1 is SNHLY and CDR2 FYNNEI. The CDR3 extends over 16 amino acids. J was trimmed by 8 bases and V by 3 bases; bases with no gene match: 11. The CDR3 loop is CASSDVGQGLGEKLFF. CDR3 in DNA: TGTGCCAGCAGTGATGTAGGACAGGGATTGGGAGAAAAACTGTTTTTT.

The CDR3 here is CASSQAGGNTDTQYF. As DNA, the CDR3 is TGCGCCAGCAGCCAAGCCGGGGGGAACACAGATACGCAGTATTTT. V usage is TRBV4-3 and J usage is TRBJ2-3, with 7 positions matching TRBD2. J was trimmed by 2 bases and V by 1 base; bases with no gene match: 3. CDR3 length: 15 amino acids. Germline V gene sequence: CDR1 LGHNA, CDR2 YSLEER.

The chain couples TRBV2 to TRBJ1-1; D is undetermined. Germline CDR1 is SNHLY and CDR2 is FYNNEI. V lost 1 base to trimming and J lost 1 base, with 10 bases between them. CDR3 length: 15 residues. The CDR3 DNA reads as TGTGCCAGCAGTGAAGTGGTCGGCCGGAACACTGAAGCTTTCTTT. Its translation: CASSEVVGRNTEAFF.

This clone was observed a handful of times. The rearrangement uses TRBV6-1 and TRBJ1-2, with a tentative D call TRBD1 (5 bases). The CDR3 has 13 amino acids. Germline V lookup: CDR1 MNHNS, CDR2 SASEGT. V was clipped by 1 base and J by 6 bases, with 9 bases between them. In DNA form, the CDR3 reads TGTGCCAGCAGTGAAGAGGGGTGGGATGGCTACACCTTC. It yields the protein CASSEEGWDGYTF.

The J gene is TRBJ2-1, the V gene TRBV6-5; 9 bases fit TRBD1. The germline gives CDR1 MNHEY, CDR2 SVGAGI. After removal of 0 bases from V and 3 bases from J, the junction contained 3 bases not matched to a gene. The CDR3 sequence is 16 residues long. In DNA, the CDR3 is TGTGCCAGCAGTTACTCCGGACAGGGGAACTACAATGAGCAGTTCTTC. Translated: CASSYSGQGNYNEQFF.

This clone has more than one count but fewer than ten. CDR3 nucleotides: TGTGCCAGCAGCCTCTGGACAGGGATCTACGAGCAGTACTTC. As protein: CASSLWTGIYEQYF. The genes are TRBV5-5 and TRBJ2-7; 8 bases are a match to TRBD1. Germline CDR1 and CDR2: SGHKS and YYEKEE (reference sequence). The CDR3 runs 14 residues. Germline trimming cut 4 bases from V and 3 bases from J; bases unmatched to any gene: 6.

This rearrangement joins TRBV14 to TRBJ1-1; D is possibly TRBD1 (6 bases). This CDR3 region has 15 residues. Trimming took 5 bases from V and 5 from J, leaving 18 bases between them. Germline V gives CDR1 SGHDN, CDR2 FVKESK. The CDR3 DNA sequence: TGTGCCAGCAGCTTGACTGGGGGGGCGCGTACTGAAGCTTTCTTT. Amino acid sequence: CASSLTGGARTEAFF.

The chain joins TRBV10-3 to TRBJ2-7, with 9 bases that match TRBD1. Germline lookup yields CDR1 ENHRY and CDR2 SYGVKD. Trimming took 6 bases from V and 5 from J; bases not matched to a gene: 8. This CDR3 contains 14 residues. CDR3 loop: CAIRPGTGWDEQYF. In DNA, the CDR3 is TGTGCCATCAGGCCCGGGACAGGGTGGGACGAGCAGTACTTC.

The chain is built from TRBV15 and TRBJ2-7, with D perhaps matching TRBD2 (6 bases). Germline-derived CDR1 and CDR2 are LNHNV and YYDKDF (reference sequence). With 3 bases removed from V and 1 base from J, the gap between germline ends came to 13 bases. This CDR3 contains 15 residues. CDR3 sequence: CATSSQEGTSYEQYF. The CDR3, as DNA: TGTGCCACCAGCAGTCAGGAGGGAACTTCCTACGAGCAGTACTTC.

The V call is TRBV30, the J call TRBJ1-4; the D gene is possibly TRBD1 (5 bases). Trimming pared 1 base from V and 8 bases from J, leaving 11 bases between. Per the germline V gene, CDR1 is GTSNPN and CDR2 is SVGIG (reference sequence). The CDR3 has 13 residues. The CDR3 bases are TGTGCCTGGAGTGAGGGGAGAAAAGAAAAACTGTTTTTT. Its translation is CAWSEGRKEKLFF.

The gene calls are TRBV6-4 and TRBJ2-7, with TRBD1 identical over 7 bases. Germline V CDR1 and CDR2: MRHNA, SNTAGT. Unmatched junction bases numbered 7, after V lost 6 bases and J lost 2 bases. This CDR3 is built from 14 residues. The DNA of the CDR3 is TGTGCCAGCAGGGCCCCGGGACAGACCTACGAGCAGTACTTC. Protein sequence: CASRAPGQTYEQYF.

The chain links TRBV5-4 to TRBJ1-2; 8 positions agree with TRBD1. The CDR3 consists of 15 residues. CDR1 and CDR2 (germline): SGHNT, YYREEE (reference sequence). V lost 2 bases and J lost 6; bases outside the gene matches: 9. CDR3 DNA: TGTGCCAGCAGCTTCCACACAGGGGGTGGCCATGGCTACACCTTC. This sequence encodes CASSFHTGGGHGYTF. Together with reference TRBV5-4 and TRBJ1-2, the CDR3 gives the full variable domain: ETGVTQSPTHLIKTRGQQVTLRCSSQSGHNTVSWYQQALGQGPQFIFQYYREEENGRGNFPPRFSGLQFPNYSSELNVNALELDDSALYLCASSFHTGGGHGYTFGSGTRLTVV.

CDR3 loop: CAISGGGAGEQYF. CDR3 in DNA: TGTGCCATCAGTGGTGGTGGGGCCGGCGAGCAGTACTTC. The rearrangement links TRBV10-3 to TRBJ2-7; D possibly corresponds to TRBD1 (5 bases). V was shortened by 4 bases and J by 6 bases, with 13 bases between the two germline ends. The CDR3 is 13 residues long. CDR1 and CDR2 from the germline V gene are ENHRY and SYGVKD.

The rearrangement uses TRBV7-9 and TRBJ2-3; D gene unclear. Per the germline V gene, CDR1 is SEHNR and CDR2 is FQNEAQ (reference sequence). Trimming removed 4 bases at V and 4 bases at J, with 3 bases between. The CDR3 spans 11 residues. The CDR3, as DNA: TGTGCCAGCAGCTCTCCAGATACGCAGTATTTT. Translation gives CASSSPDTQYF.

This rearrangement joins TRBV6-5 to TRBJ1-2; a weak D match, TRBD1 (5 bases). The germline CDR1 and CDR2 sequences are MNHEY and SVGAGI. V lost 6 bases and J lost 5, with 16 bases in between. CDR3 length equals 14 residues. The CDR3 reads CASRVQGGRYGYTF. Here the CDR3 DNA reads TGTGCCAGCAGAGTCCAGGGAGGTCGGTATGGCTACACCTTC.

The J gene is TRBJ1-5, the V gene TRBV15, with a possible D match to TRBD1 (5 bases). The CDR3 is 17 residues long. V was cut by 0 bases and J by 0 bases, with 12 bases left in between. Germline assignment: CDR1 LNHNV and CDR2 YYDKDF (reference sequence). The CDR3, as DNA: TGTGCCACCAGCAGAGAAAGGGGTACTTATAGCAATCAGCCCCAGCATTTT. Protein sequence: CATSRERGTYSNQPQHF.

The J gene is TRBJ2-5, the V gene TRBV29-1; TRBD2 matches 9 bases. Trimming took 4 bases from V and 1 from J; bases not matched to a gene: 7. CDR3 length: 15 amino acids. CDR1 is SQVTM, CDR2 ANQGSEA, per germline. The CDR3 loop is CSVVVGGGGQETQYF. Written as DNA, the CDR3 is TGCAGCGTTGTGGTAGGCGGGGGGGGCCAAGAGACCCAGTACTTC.

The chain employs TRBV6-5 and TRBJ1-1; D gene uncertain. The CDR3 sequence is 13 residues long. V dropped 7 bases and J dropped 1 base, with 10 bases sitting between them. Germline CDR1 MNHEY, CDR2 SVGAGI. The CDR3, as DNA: TGTGCCAGCAATCGGGGTCCGAACACTGAAGCTTTCTTT. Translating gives CASNRGPNTEAFF.

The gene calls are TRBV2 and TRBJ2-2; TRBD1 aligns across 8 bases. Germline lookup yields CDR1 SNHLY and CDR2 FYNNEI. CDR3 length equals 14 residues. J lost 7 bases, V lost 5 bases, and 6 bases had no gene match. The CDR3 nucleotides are TGTGCCAGCAGTTGGACAGGGTTCGGCGGGGAGCTGTTTTTT. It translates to CASSWTGFGGELFF.

DNA of the CDR3: TGCGCCAGCAGCCGAAACATAGCGGGGGGGACAGATACGCAGTATTTT. Translation: CASSRNIAGGTDTQYF. The J gene is TRBJ2-3, the V gene TRBV5-1, with TRBD2 matching over 11 bases. The ends lost 4 bases at V and 3 bases at J; junction bases unmatched: 7. The germline CDR1 and CDR2 sequences are SGHRS and YFSETQ. There are 16 residues in the CDR3.

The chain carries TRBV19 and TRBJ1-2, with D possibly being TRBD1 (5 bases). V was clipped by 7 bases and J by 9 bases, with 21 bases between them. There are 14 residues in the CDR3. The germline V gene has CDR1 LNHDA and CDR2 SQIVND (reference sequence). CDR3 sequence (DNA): TGTGCCAGTACCGCAACCAGGGCCGCAGTTAGCTACACCTTC. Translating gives CASTATRAAVSYTF. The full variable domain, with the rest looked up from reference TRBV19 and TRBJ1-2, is DGGITQSPKYLFRKEGQNVTLSCEQNLNHDAMYWYRQDPGQGLRLIYYSQIVNDFQKGDIAEGYSVSREKKESFPLTVTSAQKNPTAFYLCASTATRAAVSYTFGSGTRLTVV.

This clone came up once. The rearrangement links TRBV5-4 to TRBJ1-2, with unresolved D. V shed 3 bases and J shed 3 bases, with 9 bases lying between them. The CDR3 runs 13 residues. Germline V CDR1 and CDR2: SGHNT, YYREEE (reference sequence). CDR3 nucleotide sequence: TGTGCCAGCAGCTCAGTCCGGGACTATGGCTACACCTTC. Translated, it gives CASSSVRDYGYTF.

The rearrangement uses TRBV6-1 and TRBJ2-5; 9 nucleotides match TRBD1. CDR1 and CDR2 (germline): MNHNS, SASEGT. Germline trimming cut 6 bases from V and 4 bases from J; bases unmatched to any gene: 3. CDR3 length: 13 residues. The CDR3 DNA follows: TGTGCCAGCAGGAAGGACAGGGGAGAGACCCAGTACTTC. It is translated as CASRKDRGETQYF.

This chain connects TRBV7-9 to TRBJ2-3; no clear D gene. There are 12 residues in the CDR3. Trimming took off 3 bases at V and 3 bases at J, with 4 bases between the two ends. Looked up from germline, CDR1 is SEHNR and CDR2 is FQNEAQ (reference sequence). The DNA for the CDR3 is TGTGCCAGCAGCTTTAGTACAGATACGCAGTATTTT. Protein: CASSFSTDTQYF.